This T cell receptor (beta chain) was retrieved from a study of shared clonotypes between healthy human individuals. TCRdb's copy holds only in-frame clones and misses some; the assay was immunoSEQ multiplex PCR. The sample holds around 620,000 clones, 95% seen once. In the naive CD8 group, cells lacked CD45RO and were positively selected for CCR7, so terminally differentiated effector memory CD45RA+ cells were left out. Germline V gives CDR1 SGDLS, CDR2 YYNGEE. The CDR3 is made up of 17 amino acids. This clone has only a few counts. A read error may produce the germline difference seen at one junction end.

This rearrangement joins TRBV9 to TRBJ2-2; 10 bases line up with TRBD1. The sample consisted of naive CD8+ T cells sorted from blood. The sequence derives from a woman aged 25 to 45 in good health. CDR3 bases: TGTGCCAGCAACGTACGGGACAGGGGCTTGAACACCGGGGAGCTGTTTTTT. It encodes CASNVRDRGLNTGELFF.